A single sample is the source of the 2 T cell receptor beta chains below, sequenced in a study of beta chain features in type 1 diabetes. TCRB transcripts that were expressed got sequenced, as all of the isolated RNA had been reverse transcribed. Produced via immunoSEQ multiplex PCR; TCRdb's table is partial and in-frame only. Found here are about 110,000 clones, less than 40% of them singletons; the top ten hold about 0.07%. The sequenced sample was stem cell memory CD4+ T cells from blood. These receptors all come from a woman between 18 and 29 years old in good health.

The chain couples TRBV7-8 to TRBJ2-1; D might be TRBD2 (5 bases). Germline V lookup: CDR1 SGHVS, CDR2 FQNEAQ. The CDR3 extends over 15 amino acids. V shed 5 bases and J shed 3 bases, with 14 bases lying between them. CDR3 bases: TGTGCCAGCAGCACGTTTCGGGGTAACTACAATGAGCAGTTCTTC. This encodes CASSTFRGNYNEQFF.

V gene TRBV7-8 combines with J gene TRBJ1-5; D remains ambiguous. CDR1 is SGHVS and CDR2 is FQNEAQ in the germline V gene. CDR3 length: 12 residues. Trimming removed 4 bases from V and 4 bases from J, with 5 bases in between. CDR3 nucleotides: TGTGCCAGCAGCTCCCTTAATCAGCCCCAGCATTTT. Amino acid sequence: CASSSLNQPQHF.